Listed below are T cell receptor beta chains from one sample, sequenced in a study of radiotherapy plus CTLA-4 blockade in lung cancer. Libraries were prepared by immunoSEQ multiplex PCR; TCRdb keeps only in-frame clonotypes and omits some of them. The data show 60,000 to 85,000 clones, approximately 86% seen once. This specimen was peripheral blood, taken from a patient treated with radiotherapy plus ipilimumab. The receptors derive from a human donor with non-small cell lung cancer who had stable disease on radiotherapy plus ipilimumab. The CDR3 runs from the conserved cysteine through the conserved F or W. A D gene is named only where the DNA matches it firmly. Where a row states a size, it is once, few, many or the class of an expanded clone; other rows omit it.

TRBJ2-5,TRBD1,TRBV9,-,TGTGCCAGCAGCGGCTCCGGGACAGGGGTCGAGACCCAGTACTTC,CASSGSGTGVETQYF
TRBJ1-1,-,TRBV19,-,TGTGCCAGTAGTACCGTTCGAGGGAACACTGAAGCTTTCTTT,CASSTVRGNTEAFF
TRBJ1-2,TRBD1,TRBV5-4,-,TGTGCCAGCAGCTTGGCCGGACAGGCCACCTATGGCTACACCTTC,CASSLAGQATYGYTF
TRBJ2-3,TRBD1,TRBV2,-,TGTGCCAGCAGTGGGGACAGACAAAACACAGATACGCAGTATTTT,CASSGDRQNTDTQYF
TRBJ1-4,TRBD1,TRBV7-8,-,TGTGCCAGCAGCCGAGGGACAGTAAATGAAAAACTGTTTTTT,CASSRGTVNEKLFF
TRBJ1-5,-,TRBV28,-,TGTGCCAGCTACTTAGGGCCCCTTAGCAATCAGCCCCAGCATTTT,CASYLGPLSNQPQHF
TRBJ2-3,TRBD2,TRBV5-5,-,TGTGCCAGCAGTCCTTCGGAACTAGCGGGGGGGGGCACAGATACGCAGTATTTT,CASSPSELAGGGTDTQYF
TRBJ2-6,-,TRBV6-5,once,TGTGCCAGCAGTTACTCGAAATCAGCTGGGGCCAACGTCCTGACTTTC,CASSYSKSAGANVLTF
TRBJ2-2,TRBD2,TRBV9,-,TGTGCCAGCAGCGTAGGACTAGCGGGAGTCACCGGGGAGCTGTTTTTT,CASSVGLAGVTGELFF
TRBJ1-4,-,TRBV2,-,TGTGCCAGCAGCCTCAGGAGTCTTGATAATGAAAAACTGTTTTTT,CASSLRSLDNEKLFF
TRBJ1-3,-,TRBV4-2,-,TGTGCCAGCAGCCAAGGCTCCCCGGGAGAGGGAGGAAACACCATATATTTT,CASSQGSPGEGGNTIYF
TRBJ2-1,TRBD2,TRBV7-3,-,TGTGCCAGCAGCTTACGGGGGGGAAGCTCCTACAATGAGCAGTTCTTC,CASSLRGGSSYNEQFF
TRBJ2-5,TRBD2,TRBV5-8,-,TGTGCCAGCAGCTTGGAGGCTAGCGGGGGCCAAGAGACCCAGTACTTC,CASSLEASGGQETQYF
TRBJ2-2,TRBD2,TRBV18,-,TGTGCCAGCTCACCACCGGTATTAGCGGGGGTTTCCGGGGAGCTGTTTTTT,CASSPPVLAGVSGELFF
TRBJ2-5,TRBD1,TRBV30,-,TGTGCCTGGACCCCGGGGACAGGGGAAGAGACCCAGTACTTC,CAWTPGTGEETQYF
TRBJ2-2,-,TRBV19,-,TGTGCCAGTAGTATAATAGGGACCGCTGCCGGGGAGCTGTTTTTT,CASSIIGTAAGELFF
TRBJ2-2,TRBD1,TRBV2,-,TGTGCCAGCAGTCCGGACAGGGGCCTCACCGGGGAGCTGTTTTTT,CASSPDRGLTGELFF
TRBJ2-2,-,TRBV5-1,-,TGCGCCAGCAGCTCATATAACACCGGGGAGCTGTTTTTT,CASSSYNTGELFF
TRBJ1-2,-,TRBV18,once,TGTGCCAGCTCAGTAAGACAGGACCCCTATGGCTACACCTTC,CASSVRQDPYGYTF
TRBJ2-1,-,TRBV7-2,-,TGTGCCAGCAGTGGACTACCAAGCTCCTACAATGAGCAGTTCTTC,CASSGLPSSYNEQFF
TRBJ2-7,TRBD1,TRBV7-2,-,TGTGCCAGCAGCTTCCGGACAGGGGGCTACGAGCAGTACTTC,CASSFRTGGYEQYF
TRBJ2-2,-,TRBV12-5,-,TGTGCTAGTGGTTTGGAAAGGGCCACCGGGGAGCTGTTTTTT,CASGLERATGELFF
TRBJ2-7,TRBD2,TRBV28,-,TGTGCCAGCAGTTTTAGCGGGGGGGCCTCCTACGAGCAGTACTTC,CASSFSGGASYEQYF
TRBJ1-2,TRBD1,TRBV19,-,TGTGCCAGTAGCCTTAGGACCGGGACAGGGAAAGGCTACACCTTC,CASSLRTGTGKGYTF
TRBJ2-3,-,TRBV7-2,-,TGTGCCAGCAGCCTCTCAGGGGGGGCCGGAGATACGCAGTATTTT,CASSLSGGAGDTQYF
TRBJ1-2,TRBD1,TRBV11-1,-,TGTGCCAGCAGCTTCGATGGACAGGCCCTGGGCTACACCTTC,CASSFDGQALGYTF
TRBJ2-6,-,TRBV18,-,TGTGCCAGCTCACAGGGGGCTGGGGCCAACGTCCTGACTTTC,CASSQGAGANVLTF
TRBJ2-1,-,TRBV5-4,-,TGTGCCAGCAGCTTGGGGCTACCCCCCAATGAGCAGTTCTTC,CASSLGLPPNEQFF
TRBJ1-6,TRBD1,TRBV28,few,TGTGCCAGTCTGACAGGGCACAATTCACCCCTCCACTTT,CASLTGHNSPLHF
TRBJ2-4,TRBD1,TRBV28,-,TGTGCCAGTTCTTCCCTCTCTTCGGACAGGAACATTCAGTACTTC,CASSSLSSDRNIQYF
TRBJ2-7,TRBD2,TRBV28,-,TGTGCCAGCAGGAGAGGACTAGCCGTTGGGTACGAGCAGTACTTC,CASRRGLAVGYEQYF
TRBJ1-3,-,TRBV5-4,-,TGTGCCAGCAGCTTGCGGTCGACCTCTGGAAACACCATATATTTT,CASSLRSTSGNTIYF
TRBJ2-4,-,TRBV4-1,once,TGCGCCAGCAGCCAAGATGAGGAAGCAGCGAAAAACATTCAGTACTTC,CASSQDEEAAKNIQYF
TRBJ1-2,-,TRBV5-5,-,TGTGCCAGCAGCTTGGCCGGAGGCGGTGGCTACACCTTC,CASSLAGGGGYTF
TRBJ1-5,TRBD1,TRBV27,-,TGTGCCAGCAGTCCCCTAGACAGGGCAGGGCAGCCCCAGCATTTT,CASSPLDRAGQPQHF
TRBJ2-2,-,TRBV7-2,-,TGTGCCAGCAGCTTAGAGGCGATCACCGGGGAGCTGTTTTTT,CASSLEAITGELFF
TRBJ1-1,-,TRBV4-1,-,TGCGCCAGCAGCCGGGAGGGTCAGAGGGGCACTGAAGCTTTCTTT,CASSREGQRGTEAFF
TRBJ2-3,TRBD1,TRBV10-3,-,TGTGCCATCAGTCCCGGGACAGGGCCCTCTAGCACAGATACGCAGTATTTT,CAISPGTGPSSTDTQYF
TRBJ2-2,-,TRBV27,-,TGTGCCAGCAGGGAGAGCGGAACCGGGGAGCTGTTTTTT,CASRESGTGELFF
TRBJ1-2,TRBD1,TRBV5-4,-,TGTGCCAGCAGCTGGACAGGGGGAAACTATGGCTACACCTTC,CASSWTGGNYGYTF
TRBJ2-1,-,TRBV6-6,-,TGTGCCAGCCGTGGGGGGGCCAACAATGAGCAGTTCTTC,CASRGGANNEQFF
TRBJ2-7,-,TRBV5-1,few,TGCGCCAGCAGCTTGGAGGGGGTGGGGACCTACGAGCAGTACTTC,CASSLEGVGTYEQYF
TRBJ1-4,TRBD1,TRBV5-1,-,TGCGCCAGCAGCTTGGGACAGGGAGGAGGCGAAAAACTGTTTTTT,CASSLGQGGGEKLFF
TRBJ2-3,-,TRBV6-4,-,TGTGCCAGCAGTGACTCGGGATTTGGCACAGATACGCAGTATTTT,CASSDSGFGTDTQYF
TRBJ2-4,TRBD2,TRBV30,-,TGTGCCCTCGGACGGGAGGGGGAAAACATTCAGTACTTC,CALGREGENIQYF
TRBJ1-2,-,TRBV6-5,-,TGTGCCAGCAGATCCGACCCTCCTAACTATGGCTACACCTTC,CASRSDPPNYGYTF